The rows below give T cell receptor beta chains drawn from one sample of a study. TCRdb reprocessed the RT-PCR reads via MiXCR and lists one record per CDR3 protein. The sample has 550,000 to 750,000 distinct CDR3 sequences, 14% seen once. Source material: memory CD4+ T cells from blood. These TCRs come from a female donor in good health, serving as a healthy control. Each CDR3 is given with its conserved first and last residue. The D gene is left open where the match is weak. Not every row has a clone size; where given, it reads once, few, many or a size class.

D gene,clone size,V gene,J gene,CDR3 DNA,CDR3 protein
-,many,TRBV5-6,TRBJ2-3,TGTGCCAGCAGCTTGGGTCCGGGGGTTAGCACAGATACGCAGTATTTT,CASSLGPGVSTDTQYF
TRBD2,few,TRBV20-1,TRBJ2-3,TGCAGTGCTAGGAGTATATTAGCGGGGGCCTTGAGGGATACGCAGTATTTT,CSARSILAGALRDTQYF
-,-,TRBV7-2,TRBJ2-7,TGTGCCAGCAGCTCACAGGGTAGTGAATACGAGCAGTACTTC,CASSSQGSEYEQYF
-,few,TRBV4-2,TRBJ1-2,TGTGCCAGCAGCCAAGAACAGGAGAGCAACTATGGCTACACCTTC,CASSQEQESNYGYTF
-,many,TRBV12-3/TRBV12-4,TRBJ1-2,TGTGCCAGCAGGTCAAGGGGTGGCTACACCTTC,CASRSRGGYTF
-,many,TRBV4-2,TRBJ2-1,TGTGCCAGCAGCCAAGCTGAACTAAACTACAATGAGCAGTTCTTC,CASSQAELNYNEQFF
TRBD1,-,TRBV27,TRBJ1-4,TGTGCCAGCAGTTTAAACAGGGGAAGTGAAAAACTGTTTTTT,CASSLNRGSEKLFF
-,few,TRBV11-2,TRBJ2-1,TGTGCCAGCAGCTCGGGGACCTGGCTCTCCTACAATGAGCAGTTCTTC,CASSSGTWLSYNEQFF
-,few,TRBV20-1,TRBJ2-5,TGCAGTGCTAGTTGGGGGGTCGAAGAGACCCAGTACTTC,CSASWGVEETQYF
-,few,TRBV7-9,TRBJ2-7,TGTGCCAGCAGCTTAGGTCTAGGGGGAGGCCCTTCGACCGAGCAGTACTTC,CASSLGLGGGPSTEQYF
-,few,TRBV27,TRBJ1-2,TGTGCCAGCAGTCAAAACCCGGCCAGGGTCCATGGCTACACCTTC,CASSQNPARVHGYTF
-,-,TRBV4-2,TRBJ1-2,TGTGCCAGCAGCCCCGGGCGGGGGGATTTCTATGGCTACACCTTC,CASSPGRGDFYGYTF
-,many,TRBV29-1,TRBJ2-1,TGCAGCGTGACGGACGCGGAGCAGTTCTTC,CSVTDAEQFF
TRBD1,many,TRBV20-1,TRBJ2-5,TGCAGTGCTACGTCCCGGGACAGGGTCGTCAGTCGGACCCAGTACTTC,CSATSRDRVVSRTQYF
-,many,TRBV5-1,TRBJ2-7,TGCGCCAGCAGCTTGGGTTTCGGGGACGAGCAGTACTTC,CASSLGFGDEQYF
TRBD1,few,TRBV6-2/TRBV6-3,TRBJ1-5,TGTGCCAGCAGTATGATCGGACAGGGTGGTCAGCCCCAGCATTTT,CASSMIGQGGQPQHF
-,many,TRBV7-3,TRBJ2-6,TGTGCCAGCAGGAGCTCTGGGGCCAACGTCCTGACTTTC,CASRSSGANVLTF
-,-,TRBV7-8,TRBJ1-2,TGTGCCAGCAGCTTAGCGGTCGGGGGCGCAGGCTACACCTTC,CASSLAVGGAGYTF
TRBD2,-,TRBV28,TRBJ2-1,TGTGCCAGCAGTTCACCGGGACTAGCGGGAGAGCCCCCGTTCTTC,CASSSPGLAGEPPFF
-,once,TRBV6-2/TRBV6-3,TRBJ1-6,TGTGCCAGCAGTCCGGCGGGAGGGGGAAATTCACCCCTCCACTTT,CASSPAGGGNSPLHF
-,-,TRBV5-4,TRBJ1-1,TGTGCCAGCAGCACCTTACAGGAGTACACTGAAGCTTTCTTT,CASSTLQEYTEAFF